The T cell receptor (beta chain) under discussion was sequenced for a study of lymphopenia after photon versus proton radiotherapy (dated by TCRdb to about 2019). Background on the whole study: In patients with gastrointestinal tumors who developed high-grade lymphopenia, the study compared the immunological effects of photon radiation therapy with those of proton radiation therapy. The roughly 21 patients in the cohort had gastrointestinal tumors, were treated with either photon or proton therapy, and subsequently developed lymphopenia. The study aimed to characterize how the two radiation modalities differ in their impact on the immune system. Results and caveats for the whole study, not just this receptor: Among patients across the cohort who died, overall survival time showed an inverse correlation with a larger post-nadir drop in TCR diversity. The survival association was assessed only in patients who died, and the authors presented better survival with proton therapy as a possibility rather than a demonstrated result. During treatment, patients who received photon therapy lost naive T cells and TCR diversity and gained effector/memory populations, whereas patients who received proton therapy remained relatively stable. After the lymphocyte count nadir, repertoires from photon-treated patients showed oligoclonal expansion, particularly of CD8+ Temra cells, and this expansion drove the decline in diversity.

In regard to this clone: The antigen it recognizes is unknown. The input lacks base qualities; no much larger clone sits a single base away.

The receptor library was made with the immunoSEQ multiplex PCR assay. T cell repertoires were profiled with deep sequencing of rearranged TCR beta loci together with multiparametric flow cytometry. Drawn from immuneACCESS, this table holds only the in-frame rearrangements with V and J called that TCRdb kept. Clones are partly lost; checked studies trace under half to an unresolved V gene and leave the rest unexplained. Within this sample are about 20,000 clones, with roughly 91% of them counted one time only. The top ten clones comprise less than 9.5% of the sample. The V end loses 7 bases and the J end loses 9 bases, and a stretch of 13 bases separates them. The CDR3 starts with the cysteine, ends with the phenylalanine, and has 11 residues. Just the 33-base CDR3 DNA is kept, in frame starting at base 1. As encoded in the germline V gene, CDR1 is MDHEN while CDR2 is SYDVKM.

The receptor was derived from a woman in her seventies with pancreatic cancer. Some clones in this sample may be carry-over from other donors' samples. Recombination joined TRBV28 with TRBJ2-7, with the D gene uncertain. The sample here was peripheral blood, taken from a patient treated with proton-based radiotherapy. The CDR3 region: CASKKDVGQYF. The DNA reads TGTGCCAGCAAGAAGGATGTGGGGCAGTACTTC.